This TCR beta chain stems from a study of CD8 T cells in ankylosing spondylitis. This clonotype was seen ten or more times. TCRdb re-called the 5' RACE reads through MiXCR, storing one row per CDR3 protein. Of hundreds of thousands of distinct CDR3 sequences listed, around 21% are singletons. CDR1 and CDR2 from the germline V gene are SGHRS and YFSETQ. The V gene end was trimmed by 0 bases and the J gene end by 3 bases; junction bases not matched to a gene: 1. The CDR3 sequence is 14 residues long. The gene calls are TRBV5-1 and TRBJ2-3; 7 nucleotides line up with TRBD2. The sequence was collected from a female donor with ankylosing spondylitis or in good health (not recorded which). What was sequenced was blood, either unsorted or a sorted T cell fraction (not recorded which). CDR3 protein: CASSLDSGTDTQYF. CDR3 nucleotides: TGCGCCAGCAGCTTGGATAGCGGGACAGATACGCAGTATTTT.